One sample yielded the 28 T cell receptor beta chains listed below, sequenced in a study of T cell responses to AZD1222 COVID-19 vaccine. TCRdb's table, derived via immunoSEQ multiplex PCR, lists solely in-frame clones and lacks some. The sample has some 110,000 clones, around 85% seen once. The material was peripheral blood, obtained 28 days after the second AZD1222 dose. All receptors come from an adult who received the AZD1222 COVID-19 vaccine.

The J gene is TRBJ1-1, the V gene TRBV7-8, with no clear D. Germline CDR1 SGHVS, CDR2 FQNEAQ. The CDR3 totals 14 residues. V was cut by 1 base and J by 1 base, with 7 bases left in between. Here the CDR3 DNA reads TGTGCCAGCAGCTTAGTGGCAGCGAACACTGAAGCTTTCTTT. Its protein product is CASSLVAANTEAFF.

This chain's CDR3 is CASSKDSYYGYTF. CDR3 nucleotides: TGTGCCAGTAGTAAGGACAGCTACTATGGCTACACCTTC. The V gene is TRBV19, the J gene TRBJ1-2; weak D call: TRBD1 (6 bases). Germline V lookup: CDR1 LNHDA, CDR2 SQIVND (reference sequence). The CDR3 has 13 amino acids. V lost 4 bases to trimming and J lost 3 bases, with 9 bases between them. The full variable domain, its missing parts supplied by reference TRBV19 and TRBJ1-2, is DGGITQSPKYLFRKEGQNVTLSCEQNLNHDAMYWYRQDPGQGLRLIYYSQIVNDFQKGDIAEGYSVSREKKESFPLTVTSAQKNPTAFYLCASSKDSYYGYTFGSGTRLTVV.

Worth noting for this clone: Additional DNA sequences in this sample encode the identical CDR3. The V gene is TRBV3-1 (or the pseudogene TRBV3-2), the J gene TRBJ1-6; a possible D gene is TRBD1 (6 bases). With 1 base removed from V and 6 bases from J, the gap between germline ends came to 16 bases. Germline loops: CDR1 LGHDT, CDR2 YNNKEL (reference sequence). The CDR3 loop spans 17 amino acids. In DNA, the CDR3 is TGTGCCAGCAGCCAAGTTCCCTTGGGGGCATTTAATTCACCCCTCCACTTT. Encoded protein: CASSQVPLGAFNSPLHF.

This chain uses TRBV7-2 with TRBJ2-1; D is unclear. The ends were cut back, 5 bases at V and 3 bases at J, with 23 bases in the middle. The germline gives CDR1 SGHTA, CDR2 FQGNSA. The CDR3 totals 18 residues. In DNA, the CDR3 is TGTGCCAGCAGCCCCCCCCCGGCACAGACTCTTCTCTACAATGAGCAGTTCTTC. It is translated as CASSPPPAQTLLYNEQFF.

The chain recombines TRBV7-2 with TRBJ2-3; D is ambiguous. This CDR3 comprises 14 residues. The germline CDR1 and CDR2 sequences are SGHTA and FQGNSA. V gave up 5 bases and J gave up 2 bases, with 11 bases separating them. As DNA, the CDR3 is TGTGCCAGCAGCATTAGACAAACCACAGATACGCAGTATTTT. Protein product: CASSIRQTTDTQYF.

The rearrangement joins TRBV3-1 (or the pseudogene TRBV3-2) to TRBJ1-1, with no clear D. The length of the CDR3 is 12 residues. Trimming shortened V by 6 bases and J by 6 bases, and 11 bases separated the two germline ends. CDR1 and CDR2 from the germline V gene are LGHDT and YNNKEL (reference sequence). CDR3 amino acids: CASRASGPEAFF. The CDR3 DNA reads as TGTGCCAGCAGAGCGTCTGGGCCTGAAGCTTTCTTT.

The genes are TRBV28 and TRBJ2-7, with D tentatively TRBD2 (7 bases). Trimming pared 6 bases from V and 5 bases from J, leaving 20 bases between. Germline assignment: CDR1 MDHEN and CDR2 SYDVKM. CDR3 length: 15 residues. CDR3 in DNA: TGTGCCAGCAGCCCGGTGGGGGGGCTCATCGACGAGCAGTACTTC. Its protein is CASSPVGGLIDEQYF.

This clone is medium-sized (0.01 to 0.1%) in the sample. This chain joins TRBV9 and TRBJ2-7; TRBD2 matches 8 bases. V shed 4 bases and J 7 bases; nucleotides not matched to a gene: 13. This CDR3 has 15 amino acids. Per germline, CDR1 SGDLS and CDR2 YYNGEE. The CDR3 loop is CASSFAGGPPAEQYF. Here the CDR3 DNA reads TGTGCCAGCAGCTTCGCGGGGGGCCCCCCTGCGGAGCAGTACTTC.

The chain is built from TRBV6-6 and TRBJ1-5; 7 bases line up with TRBD1. Germline lookup yields CDR1 MNHNY and CDR2 SVGAGI (reference sequence). The CDR3 runs to 14 residues. J was trimmed by 3 bases and V by 6 bases; bases with no gene match: 5. CDR3 in amino acids: CASREGTDNQPQHF. The CDR3 nucleotides read TGTGCCAGCAGGGAAGGGACAGACAATCAGCCCCAGCATTTT.

The chain is built from TRBV6-2 or TRBV6-3 and TRBJ1-3, with a possible D match to TRBD1 (5 bases). Trimming took off 2 bases at V and 0 bases at J, with 11 bases between the two ends. The germline gives CDR1 MNHEY, CDR2 SVGEGT. The CDR3 has 16 residues. The CDR3 coding sequence is TGTGCCAGCAGTTACCGCGGAGACAGCTCTGGAAACACCATATATTTT. It codes for CASSYRGDSSGNTIYF.

The genes are TRBV7-9 and TRBJ1-5; 10 bases align to TRBD1. Germline V gene lookup returns CDR1 SEHNR and CDR2 FQNEAQ (reference sequence). The CDR3 length is 15 residues. Unmatched junction bases numbered 7, after V lost 6 bases and J lost 5 bases. CDR3 sequence reads: CASRQGQGEHQPQHF. The CDR3 DNA sequence: TGTGCCAGCAGACAAGGACAGGGGGAACATCAGCCCCAGCATTTT.

The chain couples TRBV12-1 to TRBJ2-7; TRBD2 was called by the table and not checked on the DNA. TRBV12-1 represents a pseudogene. This CDR3 has 17 residues. This CDR3 is CASSFGDSANPSYEQYF. The CDR3 DNA sequence: TGTGCCAGCAGCTTTGGCGATAGCGCCAACCCTTCCTACGAGCAGTACTTC.

The chain joins TRBV19 to TRBJ1-4, with 8 bases fitting TRBD1. The V gene end was trimmed by 10 bases and the J gene end by 0 bases; junction bases not matched to a gene: 7. Germline-derived CDR1 and CDR2 are LNHDA and SQIVND (reference sequence). There are 15 residues in the CDR3. CDR3 bases: TGTGCCATAGGGACAGGAGACGCAACTAATGAAAAACTGTTTTTT. This codes for CAIGTGDATNEKLFF.

The J gene is TRBJ2-7, the V gene TRBV27; D unclear. This CDR3 has 15 residues. Germline V gene data show CDR1 as MNHEY and CDR2 as SMNVEV (reference sequence). V shed 3 bases and J shed 2 bases, with 14 bases lying between them. The CDR3 here is CASSFTPLRAYEQYF. Written as DNA, the CDR3 is TGTGCCAGCAGTTTCACCCCTCTCCGAGCCTACGAGCAGTACTTC.

The chain recombines TRBV5-1 with TRBJ1-4, with D perhaps matching TRBD1 (5 bases). This CDR3 is built from 16 residues. The germline CDR1 and CDR2 sequences are SGHRS and YFSETQ. V lost 4 bases and J 5 bases, leaving 18 bases between the germline ends. The chain's CDR3 is CASSLGFDSKNEKLFF. CDR3 DNA: TGCGCCAGCAGCCTGGGGTTCGACAGTAAGAATGAAAAACTGTTTTTT.

The V gene is TRBV3-1 (or the pseudogene TRBV3-2), the J gene TRBJ1-5; D gene uncertain. The CDR3 spans 16 residues. Trimming took off 1 base at V and 1 base at J, with 11 bases between the two ends. Germline CDR1 LGHDT, CDR2 YNNKEL (reference sequence). This CDR3 reads CASSQVRFWSNQPQHF. In DNA, the CDR3 is TGTGCCAGCAGCCAAGTGAGGTTTTGGAGCAATCAGCCCCAGCATTTT.

The chain uses TRBV4-3 and TRBJ2-2; D unresolved. V shed 0 bases and J shed 7 bases, with 9 bases lying between them. Germline V gene sequence: CDR1 LGHNA, CDR2 YSLEER. This CDR3 is 14 amino acids long. The CDR3 sequence: CASSQDPWGGELFF. The CDR3 nucleotides read TGCGCCAGCAGCCAAGACCCCTGGGGCGGGGAGCTGTTTTTT.

The V gene is TRBV28, the J gene TRBJ1-4, with D possibly matching TRBD1 (6 bases). The ends were cut back, 6 bases at V and 7 bases at J, with 15 bases in the middle. This CDR3 contains 14 residues. The V gene's germline CDR1 is MDHEN and CDR2 SYDVKM. As DNA, the CDR3 is TGTGCCAGCAGCGCCCCAGGGGTAACTGAAAAACTGTTTTTT. Its translation: CASSAPGVTEKLFF.

This chain links TRBV10-3 with TRBJ2-3, with 10 nucleotides matching TRBD1. Losses at the gene ends were 3 bases for V and 5 bases for J; bases not matched to a gene: 8. Looked up from germline, CDR1 is ENHRY and CDR2 is SYGVKD. CDR3 length: 16 residues. CDR3 sequence (DNA): TGTGCCATCAGTGACCTGGGACAGGGGTTGGGAGATACGCAGTATTTT. This translates into CAISDLGQGLGDTQYF.

In its sample, this clone was seen a few times. V and J are TRBV2 and TRBJ2-7, with D tentatively TRBD2 (5 bases). V was clipped by 0 bases and J by 1 base, with 10 bases between them. CDR1 is SNHLY, CDR2 FYNNEI, per germline. The CDR3 contains 15 residues. CDR3 loop: CASSEAAGGSYEQYF. For the CDR3, the DNA is TGTGCCAGCAGTGAAGCGGCGGGTGGTTCCTACGAGCAGTACTTC. Filled out from reference TRBV2 and TRBJ2-7, the complete variable domain reads EPEVTQTPSHQVTQMGQEVILRCVPISNHLYFYWYRQILGQKVEFLVSFYNNEISEKSEIFDDQFSVERPDGSNFTLKIRSTKLEDSAMYFCASSEAAGGSYEQYFGPGTRLTVT.

V and J are TRBV7-9 and TRBJ2-7; 8 nucleotides match TRBD1. Germline CDR1 reads SEHNR; CDR2 reads FQNEAQ (reference sequence). This CDR3 is built from 15 residues. Unmatched junction bases numbered 9, after V lost 4 bases and J lost 4 bases. CDR3 sequence reads: CASSSMTGDSYEQYF. The CDR3 DNA reads TGTGCCAGCAGCTCTATGACAGGGGATTCGTACGAGCAGTACTTC.

The chain recombines TRBV12-1 with TRBJ2-7. TRBV12-1 represents a pseudogene. There are 15 residues in the CDR3. The CDR3 spells CASSFIPLRGREQYF. The CDR3 bases are TGTGCCAGCAGCTTTATCCCCTTGAGGGGCCGCGAGCAGTACTTC.

This clone was seen repeatedly, ten times or more. The rearrangement joins TRBV27 to TRBJ1-4; D gene uncertain. Germline-derived CDR1 and CDR2 are MNHEY and SMNVEV (reference sequence). The V and J ends lost 6 bases and 7 bases respectively, with 3 bases between them. This CDR3 contains 10 residues. The chain's CDR3 is CASRGEKLFF. The CDR3 nucleotides read TGTGCCAGCAGAGGTGAAAAACTGTTTTTT.

V and J are TRBV7-2 and TRBJ1-3; 8 nucleotides align to TRBD1. Per germline, CDR1 SGHTA and CDR2 FQGNSA. Losses at the gene ends were 1 base for V and 0 bases for J; bases not matched to a gene: 5. CDR3 length equals 17 residues. CDR3 in amino acids: CASSLDGTGFSGNTIYF. CDR3 DNA: TGTGCCAGCAGCTTAGACGGGACAGGATTCTCTGGAAACACCATATATTTT. The whole variable domain, filled in from reference TRBV7-2 and TRBJ1-3, reads GAGVSQSPSNKVTEKGKDVELRCDPISGHTALYWYRQSLGQGLEFLIYFQGNSAPDKSGLPSDRFSAERTGGSVSTLTIQRTQQEDSAVYLCASSLDGTGFSGNTIYFGEGSWLTVV.

This clone was seen only a few times. The chain has TRBV5-6 and TRBJ2-2; TRBD1 or TRBD2 may be the D gene (6 bases each). Germline V gene data show CDR1 as SGHDT and CDR2 as YYEEEE. The length of the CDR3 is 17 residues. The V end lost 2 bases, the J end lost 8 bases, and 22 bases lay between the germline ends. DNA of the CDR3: TGTGCCAGCAGCTTCCCAACAAAAAACAGGGAGGCGGGGGAGCTGTTTTTT. Amino acid sequence: CASSFPTKNREAGELFF. The whole variable domain, filled in from reference TRBV5-6 and TRBJ2-2, reads DAGVTQSPTHLIKTRGQQVTLRCSPKSGHDTVSWYQQALGQGPQFIFQYYEEEERQRGNFPDRFSGHQFPNYSSELNVNALLLGDSALYLCASSFPTKNREAGELFFGEGSRLTVL.

J is TRBJ2-3 and V is TRBV3-1 (or the pseudogene TRBV3-2), with a weak D call TRBD1 (6 bases). The CDR3 spans 15 residues. The germline gives CDR1 LGHDT, CDR2 YNNKEL (reference sequence). The V end lost 1 base, the J end lost 5 bases, and 13 bases lay between the germline ends. CDR3 sequence reads: CASSQGGGPGDTQYF. DNA for the CDR3: TGTGCCAGCAGCCAAGGTGGGGGCCCGGGAGATACGCAGTATTTT.

J is TRBJ2-3 and V is TRBV24-1; the D gene could be TRBD1 or TRBD2 (5 bases each). This CDR3 contains 18 residues. Looked up from germline, CDR1 is KGHDR and CDR2 is SFDVKD. The V and J ends lost 2 bases and 3 bases respectively, with 20 bases between them. The CDR3, as DNA: TGTGCCACCAGTGATTCGGGATTTCGGCCAGCAGGGACAGATACGCAGTATTTT. Encoded protein: CATSDSGFRPAGTDTQYF.

The chain joins TRBV12-3 or TRBV12-4 to TRBJ2-3; D uncertain. V dropped 5 bases and J dropped 4 bases, with 10 bases sitting between them. CDR3 length: 13 residues. The CDR3 spells CASSLVESDTQYF. The CDR3 bases are TGTGCCAGCAGTCTCGTGGAATCAGATACGCAGTATTTT.